The 25 T cell receptor beta chains presented below share a single source sample, sequenced in a study of cytomegalovirus exposure and HLA in healthy donors. PCR amplification relied on 60 Vbeta primers (plus 13 Jbeta primers). Generated by immunoSEQ multiplex PCR, the TCRdb table keeps only in-frame clones and is missing some. The sample has 150,000 to 200,000 clones; more than 85% are singletons. The material sequenced was PBMCs. The receptors shown here come from a girl under three years old in good health and CMV-seronegative.

As DNA, the CDR3 is TGCAGCGCTCTCCGCCGAGAGCACATCCTAGATGAAGCTTTCTTT. Translation: CSALRREHILDEAFF. The chain combines TRBV29-1 with TRBJ1-1; the D is unclear. This CDR3 spans 15 amino acids. CDR1 and CDR2 from the germline V gene are SQVTM and ANQGSEA. V lost 7 bases to trimming and J lost 7 bases, with 25 bases between them. Looking up the rest from reference TRBV29-1 and TRBJ1-1 gives the full variable domain: SAVISQKPSRDICQRGTSLTIQCQVDSQVTMMFWYRQQPGQSLTLIATANQGSEATYESGFVIDKFPISRPNLTFSTLTVSNMSPEDSSIYLCSALRREHILDEAFFGQGTRLTVV.

The V call is TRBV18, the J call TRBJ2-5; TRBD1 aligns across 10 bases. The CDR3 has 15 amino acids. J was trimmed by 5 bases and V by 3 bases; bases with no gene match: 6. The germline gives CDR1 KGHSH, CDR2 LQKENI. The CDR3, as DNA: TGTGCCAGCTCACCCGTCCCGGGACAGGGGGAGACCCAGTACTTC. It codes for CASSPVPGQGETQYF.

The CDR3 DNA reads as TGTGCCAGCAGTGAAGCGCGGGGGGGAGGAGGAGCTACGCAGTATTTT. It yields the protein CASSEARGGGGATQYF. The chain couples TRBV6-1 to TRBJ2-3; 9 bases line up with TRBD2. Trimming cost V 0 bases and J 8 bases; bases outside gene matches: 9. CDR1 is MNHNS, CDR2 SASEGT, per germline. The CDR3 contains 16 residues.

The chain links TRBV5-1 to TRBJ2-5; perhaps TRBD2 as D (6 bases). The J call may be faulty, since TRBJ2-7 better matches the DNA end. Germline CDR1 SGHRS, CDR2 YFSETQ. The length of the CDR3 is 16 residues. This chain's CDR3 is CASSLAMAGISYEQYF. CDR3 nucleotides: TGCGCCAGCAGCTTGGCCATGGCGGGGATCTCCTACGAGCAGTACTTC.

The chain carries TRBV14 and TRBJ2-7; D perhaps matches TRBD2 (6 bases). The germline V gene encodes CDR1 SGHDN and CDR2 FVKESK. This CDR3 has 17 amino acids. V was cut by 1 base and J by 4 bases, with 20 bases left in between. This CDR3 reads CASSQGPGAGTGYEQYF. Written as DNA, the CDR3 is TGTGCCAGCAGCCAAGGTCCTGGAGCCGGGACTGGATACGAGCAGTACTTC.

The V call is TRBV6-5, the J call TRBJ1-2; 7 nucleotides line up with TRBD1. J lost 5 bases, V lost 0 bases, and 9 bases had no gene match. The CDR3 consists of 16 residues. Germline V gives CDR1 MNHEY, CDR2 SVGAGI. The CDR3 DNA reads as TGTGCCAGCAGTTACTCTAGCCCAGGGGGAAATTATGGCTACACCTTC. It codes for CASSYSSPGGNYGYTF.

The chain recombines TRBV7-3 with TRBJ2-1; D perhaps matches TRBD1 (5 bases). V was clipped by 6 bases and J by 3 bases, with 15 bases between them. In germline, CDR1 is SGHTA, CDR2 FQGTGA. This CDR3 is built from 15 residues. The CDR3 bases are TGTGCCAGCAGTCCCTCAGGGTCCGGCTACAATGAGCAGTTCTTC. Its translation: CASSPSGSGYNEQFF.

The chain combines TRBV2 with TRBJ2-1; 12 bases line up with TRBD1. CDR1 is SNHLY and CDR2 is FYNNEI in the germline V gene. Unmatched junction bases numbered 8, after V lost 3 bases and J lost 8 bases. This CDR3 comprises 16 residues. The CDR3 loop reads CASSDPPGQGADEQFF. Here the CDR3 DNA reads TGTGCCAGCAGTGATCCCCCGGGACAGGGGGCCGATGAGCAGTTCTTC.

The chain carries TRBV5-8 and TRBJ2-3; D is unclear. The ends were cut back, 1 base at V and 4 bases at J, with 4 bases in the middle. Germline loops: CDR1 SGHTS, CDR2 YDEGEE. CDR3 length: 12 residues. The CDR3 DNA sequence: TGTGCCAGCAGCTTGTCAGCAGATACGCAGTATTTT. Protein: CASSLSADTQYF.

The rearrangement joins TRBV15 to TRBJ2-7, with TRBD1 matching over 8 bases. The germline V gene encodes CDR1 LNHNV and CDR2 YYDKDF (reference sequence). V lost 6 bases and J lost 2; bases outside the gene matches: 6. This CDR3 region has 14 residues. CDR3 sequence (DNA): TGTGCCACCAGTACGGGACAGGAGACCTACGAGCAGTACTTC. Amino acid sequence: CATSTGQETYEQYF. The full variable domain, in which reference TRBV15 and TRBJ2-7 provide the parts outside the CDR3, is DAMVIQNPRYQVTQFGKPVTLSCSQTLNHNVMYWYQQKSSQAPKLLFHYYDKDFNNEADTPDNFQSRRPNTSFCFLDIRSPGLGDTAMYLCATSTGQETYEQYFGPGTRLTVT.

This chain joins TRBV10-1 and TRBJ2-4; D is uncertain. V lost 6 bases, J lost 9 bases, and 6 bases lay in between. The CDR3 loop spans 10 amino acids. Germline loops: CDR1 WNHNN, CDR2 SYGVQD (reference sequence). In DNA, the CDR3 is TGCGCCAGCAGCCCAGTCATTCAGTACTTC. This encodes CASSPVIQYF.

Written as DNA, the CDR3 is TGTGCCAGCAGCTCCGGGACAGGAGGAGCTGGAAACACCATATATTTT. Protein sequence: CASSSGTGGAGNTIYF. This chain links TRBV5-6 with TRBJ1-3, with 8 bases identical to TRBD1. J lost 2 bases, V lost 3 bases, and 7 bases had no gene match. Per germline, CDR1 SGHDT and CDR2 YYEEEE. The CDR3 sequence is 16 residues long.

V usage is TRBV27 and J usage is TRBJ2-5; TRBD1 matches 7 bases. Germline CDR1 and CDR2: MNHEY and SMNVEV (reference sequence). The CDR3 extends over 15 amino acids. The V gene end was trimmed by 3 bases and the J gene end by 5 bases; junction bases not matched to a gene: 9. This CDR3 is CASSLTGKRVETQYF. The CDR3 DNA reads as TGTGCCAGCAGTTTGACAGGGAAAAGGGTGGAGACCCAGTACTTC.

The table lists this clone with a few counts. The chain joins TRBV21-1 to TRBJ2-1; the DNA was not compared with TRBD2, the D call given in the table. TRBV21-1 is a pseudogene segment. The CDR3 runs to 13 residues. CDR3 in DNA: TGTGCCAGCAGCGACCCCTGGAGCAATGAGCAGTTCTTC. Translated, it gives CASSDPWSNEQFF.

This clone was observed once. The rearrangement uses TRBV5-1 and TRBJ2-7, with 7 bases that match TRBD1. The CDR3 contains 14 residues. Germline V gene lookup returns CDR1 SGHRS and CDR2 YFSETQ. V dropped 5 bases and J dropped 0; count of bases not matched to a gene: 5. This CDR3 reads CASRIGTASYEQYF. DNA of the CDR3: TGCGCCAGCAGGATTGGGACAGCCTCCTACGAGCAGTACTTC.

This clone is a singleton in its sample. The rearrangement joins TRBV7-8 to TRBJ1-5; 7 bases align to TRBD1. Germline-derived CDR1 and CDR2 are SGHVS and FQNEAQ. The CDR3 sequence is 15 residues long. With 1 base clipped from V and 4 bases from J, the junction kept 4 bases outside the gene matches. This CDR3 is CASSLGQGQNQPQHF. The DNA for the CDR3 is TGTGCCAGCAGCTTAGGACAGGGTCAAAATCAGCCCCAGCATTTT.

A few counts support this clone. This CDR3 is CASTPRGAFQETQYF. For the CDR3, the DNA is TGTGCCAGCACTCCTCGGGGGGCTTTCCAAGAGACCCAGTACTTC. The J gene is TRBJ2-5, the V gene TRBV5-8, with D possibly TRBD2 on 7 matching bases. The CDR3 totals 15 residues. Germline assignment: CDR1 SGHTS and CDR2 YDEGEE. Trimming shortened V by 6 bases and J by 1 base, and 16 bases separated the two germline ends.

The rearrangement joins TRBV4-1 to TRBJ2-7; 12 positions match TRBD2. Germline V gene data show CDR1 as MGHRA and CDR2 as YSYEKL. CDR3 length: 15 amino acids. The V gene end was trimmed by 5 bases and the J gene end by 3 bases; junction bases not matched to a gene: 5. DNA for the CDR3: TGCGCCAGCAGCAACCTAGCGGGGGGGGTCTACGAGCAGTACTTC. Translating it yields CASSNLAGGVYEQYF.

This chain links TRBV11-2 with TRBJ2-1, with 10 bases that match TRBD2. There are 16 residues in the CDR3. CDR1 and CDR2 (germline): SGHAT, FQNNGV. V gave up 6 bases and J gave up 6 bases; unmatched junction bases: 11. The CDR3 DNA reads TGTGCCAGCAGGAAGATAGCGGGAGGCACGGGCAATGAGCAGTTCTTC. Its protein product is CASRKIAGGTGNEQFF.

The rearrangement joins TRBV6-5 to TRBJ1-1; no firm D call. The germline CDR1 and CDR2 sequences are MNHEY and SVGAGI. The CDR3 has 12 amino acids. Trimming removed 6 bases from V and 2 bases from J, with 7 bases in between. For the CDR3, the DNA is TGTGCCAGCAGGGGCGAAAACACTGAAGCTTTCTTT. This gives the protein CASRGENTEAFF.

The V call is TRBV25-1, the J call TRBJ2-7; D is perhaps TRBD2 (7 bases). V lost 1 base, J lost 6 bases, and 13 bases lay in between. Per the germline V gene, CDR1 is MGHDK and CDR2 is SYGVNS. This CDR3 has 14 residues. The CDR3 region is CASSELGRGLEQYF. The CDR3 nucleotides read TGTGCCAGCAGTGAATTAGGGCGGGGGCTCGAGCAGTACTTC.

The chain recombines TRBV9 with TRBJ1-1; a weak D match, TRBD1 (6 bases). Trimming removed 3 bases from V and 0 bases from J, with 12 bases in between. Germline V gives CDR1 SGDLS, CDR2 YYNGEE. This CDR3 is 15 amino acids long. The chain's CDR3 is CASSEQTGLNTEAFF. Here the CDR3 DNA reads TGTGCCAGCAGCGAACAGACAGGACTGAACACTGAAGCTTTCTTT.

This CDR3 reads CASGTSSYNEQFF. In nucleotides, the CDR3 is TGTGCCAGCGGAACTAGCAGCTACAATGAGCAGTTCTTC. This rearrangement joins TRBV7-9 to TRBJ2-1; weak D call: TRBD2 (6 bases). From germline, CDR1 is SEHNR and CDR2 FQNEAQ (reference sequence). The germline V and J ends were trimmed by 8 bases and 3 bases, with 11 bases remaining between them. The CDR3 covers 13 residues. The full variable domain, completed using reference TRBV7-9 and TRBJ2-1, is DTGVSQNPRHKITKRGQNVTFRCDPISEHNRLYWYRQTLGQGPEFLTYFQNEAQLEKSRLLSDRFSAERPKGSFSTLEIQRTEQGDSAMYLCASGTSSYNEQFFGPGTRLTVL.

The chain links TRBV10-2 to TRBJ2-7; 7 bases are a match to TRBD1. CDR1 is WSHSY, CDR2 SAAADI, per germline. Unmatched junction bases numbered 11, after V lost 7 bases and J lost 5 bases. This CDR3 region has 14 residues. CDR3 DNA sequence: TGCGCCAGCACGGACAGGTCAAAGTACGACGAGCAGTACTTC. Its protein product is CASTDRSKYDEQYF.

This clone showed up just once. This chain uses TRBV6-1 with TRBJ1-2; TRBD1 matches 7 bases. Germline V gene data show CDR1 as MNHNS and CDR2 as SASEGT. This CDR3 has 14 residues. V was pared by 5 bases and J by 5 bases, with 8 bases of the junction left unmatched. Here the CDR3 reads CASSSDRRWYGYTF. The CDR3 DNA reads as TGTGCCAGCAGTTCGGACAGGAGGTGGTATGGCTACACCTTC.